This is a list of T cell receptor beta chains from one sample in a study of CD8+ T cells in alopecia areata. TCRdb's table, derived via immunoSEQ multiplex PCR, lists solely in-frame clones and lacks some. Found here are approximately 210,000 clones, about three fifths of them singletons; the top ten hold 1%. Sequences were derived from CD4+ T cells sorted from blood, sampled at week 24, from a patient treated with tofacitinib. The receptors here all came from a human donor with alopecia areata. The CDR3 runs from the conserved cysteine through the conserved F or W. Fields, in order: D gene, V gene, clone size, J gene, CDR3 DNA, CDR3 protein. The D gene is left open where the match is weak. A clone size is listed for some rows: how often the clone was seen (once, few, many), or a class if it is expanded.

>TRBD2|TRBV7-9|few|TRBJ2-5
TGTGCCAGCAGCCCCGGACTAGCGGGGAGAGAGACCCAGTACTTC
CASSPGLAGRETQYF
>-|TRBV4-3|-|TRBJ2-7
TGCGCCAGCATAGTAAAGGCTGGTTACTACGAGCAGTACTTC
CASIVKAGYYEQYF
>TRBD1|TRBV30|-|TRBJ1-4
TGTGCCTGGAGCCGTAGGCCCCAATCGACAGGGGTGAAACTGTTTTTT
CAWSRRPQSTGVKLFF
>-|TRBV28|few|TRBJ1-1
TGTGCCAGCAGTTTAGGGGTTCCGAACACTGAAGCTTTCTTT
CASSLGVPNTEAFF
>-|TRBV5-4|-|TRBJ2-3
TGTGCCAGCAGCTACGGGCGGGCTCCCGGGGATACGCAGTATTTT
CASSYGRAPGDTQYF
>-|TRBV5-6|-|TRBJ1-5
TGTGCCAGCAGCACCCTAACAGGGAGGGATCAGCCCCAGCATTTT
CASSTLTGRDQPQHF
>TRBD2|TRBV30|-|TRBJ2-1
TGTGCCTGCGGACTAGCGGGGGGCTACAATGAGCAGTTCTTC
CACGLAGGYNEQFF
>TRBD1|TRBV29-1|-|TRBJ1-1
TGCAGCGTTGTGGGACAGGGGAATGAAGCTTTCTTT
CSVVGQGNEAFF
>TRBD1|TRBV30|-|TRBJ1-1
TGTGCCTGGAAGGGACAGCTGAACACTGAAGCTTTCTTT
CAWKGQLNTEAFF
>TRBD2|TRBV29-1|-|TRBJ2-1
TGCAGCGTTGAACTAGCGGGGAGGGCCTACAATGAGCAGTTCTTC
CSVELAGRAYNEQFF
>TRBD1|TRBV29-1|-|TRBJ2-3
TGCAGCGTTGAAGGGGACAGGGGGAATTCGGATACGCAGTATTTT
CSVEGDRGNSDTQYF
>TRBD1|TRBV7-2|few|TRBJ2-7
TGTGCCAGCAACCGGGACAGGGTATCCTACGAGCAGTACTTC
CASNRDRVSYEQYF
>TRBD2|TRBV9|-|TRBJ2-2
TGTGCCAGCAGCCCTGAGACTAGCGGGGCCACCGGGGAGCTGTTTTTT
CASSPETSGATGELFF
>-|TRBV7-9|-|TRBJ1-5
TGTGCCAGCAGCTTAGATTATCAGCCCCAGCATTTT
CASSLDYQPQHF
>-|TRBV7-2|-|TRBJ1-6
TGTGCCAGCAGCAGCCCCAATGCTTCCCCCCTCCACTTT
CASSSPNASPLHF
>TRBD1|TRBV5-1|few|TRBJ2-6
TGCGCCAGCAGCCCCAGGGGACAGGGATCTGGGGCCAACGTCCTGACTTTC
CASSPRGQGSGANVLTF
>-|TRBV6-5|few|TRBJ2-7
TGTGCCAGCAGTCTCAAGACCAGGGGCCCCTACGAGCAGTACTTC
CASSLKTRGPYEQYF
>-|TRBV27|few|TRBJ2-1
TGTGCCAGCAGTTCGGGCAGCTATTACAATGAGCAGTTCTTC
CASSSGSYYNEQFF
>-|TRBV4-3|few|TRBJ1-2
TGCGCCAGCAGCCAAGTCGATCGGGGATATGGCTACACCTTC
CASSQVDRGYGYTF
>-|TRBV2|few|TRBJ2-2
TGTGCCAGCAGTGTTGAGGCTTACCCGACCCACACCGGGGAGCTGTTTTTT
CASSVEAYPTHTGELFF
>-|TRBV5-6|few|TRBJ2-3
TGTGCCAGCAGCTCTCGATCGGATACGCAGTATTTT
CASSSRSDTQYF
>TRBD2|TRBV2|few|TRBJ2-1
TGTGCCAGCAGGGAATGGACTAGCGGGGCAAATGAGCAGTTCTTC
CASREWTSGANEQFF
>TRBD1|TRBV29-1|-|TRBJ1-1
TGCAGCGTTTTGGGACAGGGCACCACTGAAGCTTTCTTT
CSVLGQGTTEAFF
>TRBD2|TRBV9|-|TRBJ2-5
TGTGCCAGCAGCGGTCAGACTAGCGGGCGCCAAGAGACCCAGTACTTC
CASSGQTSGRQETQYF
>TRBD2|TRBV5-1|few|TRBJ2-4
TGCGCCAGCAGCCAAGCGGGGGTGGCCAAAAACATTCAGTACTTC
CASSQAGVAKNIQYF
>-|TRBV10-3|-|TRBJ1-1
TGTGCCATCAGGGGACCCCTAAACACTGAAGCTTTCTTT
CAIRGPLNTEAFF
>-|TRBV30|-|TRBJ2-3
TGTGCCTGGAGTGTACGCCAGGGTCATAGCACAGATACGCAGTATTTT
CAWSVRQGHSTDTQYF
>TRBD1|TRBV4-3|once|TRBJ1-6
TGCGCCAGCAGCTCTCGGACAGGGTGGCCGGATTCACCCCTCCACTTT
CASSSRTGWPDSPLHF
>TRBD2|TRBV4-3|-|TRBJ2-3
TGCGCCAGCAGCCTACTAGCGGGGGGCACAGATACGCAGTATTTT
CASSLLAGGTDTQYF
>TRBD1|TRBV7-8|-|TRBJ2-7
TGTGCCAGCAGCTTCTCCGGGACAGGGGGCTACGAGCAGTACTTC
CASSFSGTGGYEQYF
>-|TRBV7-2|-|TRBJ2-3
TGTGCCAGCAGCTTGACAGGTGGTGGTGGGACACGAACGCAGTATTTT
CASSLTGGGGTRTQYF
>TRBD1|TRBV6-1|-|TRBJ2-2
TGTGCCAGCAGTGAACGGGACAGGGTCGGTACCGGGGAGCTGTTTTTT
CASSERDRVGTGELFF
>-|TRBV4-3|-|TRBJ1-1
TGCGCCAGCAGCCACGGACGGACGAACACTGAAGCTTTCTTT
CASSHGRTNTEAFF
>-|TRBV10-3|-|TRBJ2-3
TGTGCCATCAGAGGGGCTGGTAGCACAGATACGCAGTATTTT
CAIRGAGSTDTQYF
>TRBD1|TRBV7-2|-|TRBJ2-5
TGTGCCAGCAGCTTAATGGGACAGGGCCTTGAGACCCAGTACTTC
CASSLMGQGLETQYF
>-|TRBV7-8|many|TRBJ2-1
TGTGCCAGCAGCGTTAGCCGTACCGGGACTGAGCAGTTCTTC
CASSVSRTGTEQFF
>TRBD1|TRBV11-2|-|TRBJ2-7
TGTGCCAGCAGCTTAGGGACAGGCCTCGACGAGCAGTACTTC
CASSLGTGLDEQYF
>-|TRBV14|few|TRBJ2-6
TGTGCCAGCAGCCGGTTTACAAGGGCTGGGGCCAACGTCCTGACTTTC
CASSRFTRAGANVLTF
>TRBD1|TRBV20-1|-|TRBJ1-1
TGCAGTGCTAGACCGGGACAGGGAGCTTTCTTT
CSARPGQGAFF
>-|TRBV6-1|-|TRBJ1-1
TGTGCCAGCAGTGTGAAGGGGGGTGACACTGAAGCTTTCTTT
CASSVKGGDTEAFF
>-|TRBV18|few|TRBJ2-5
TGTGCCAGCTCACTAGTTATCCAGGACGCCAAAGAGACCCAGTACTTC
CASSLVIQDAKETQYF
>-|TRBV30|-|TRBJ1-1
TGTGCCAGCCAGAAGGGGGAAAATTTGAACACTGAAGCTTTCTTT
CASQKGENLNTEAFF